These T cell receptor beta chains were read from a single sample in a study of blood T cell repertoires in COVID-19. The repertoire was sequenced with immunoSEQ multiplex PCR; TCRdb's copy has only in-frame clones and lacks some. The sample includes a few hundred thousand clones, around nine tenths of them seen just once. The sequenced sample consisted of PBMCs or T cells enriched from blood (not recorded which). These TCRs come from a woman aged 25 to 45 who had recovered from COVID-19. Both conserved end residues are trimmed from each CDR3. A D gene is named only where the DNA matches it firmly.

CDR3aa: ASSLFTGGYTGELF; j_gene: TRBJ2-2; v_gene: TRBV5-1; d_gene: TRBD1
CDR3aa: ASSLTAGLSGANVLT; j_gene: TRBJ2-6; v_gene: TRBV27; d_gene: TRBD2
CDR3aa: ASSLVAASNNEQF; j_gene: TRBJ2-1; v_gene: TRBV7-2; d_gene: .
CDR3aa: ASSAGLVTGELF; j_gene: TRBJ2-2; v_gene: TRBV9; d_gene: TRBD2
CDR3aa: ASSLATSGAYGYT; j_gene: TRBJ1-2; v_gene: TRBV7-8; d_gene: .
CDR3aa: AWSGTSGPVF; j_gene: TRBJ2-1; v_gene: TRBV30; d_gene: TRBD2
CDR3aa: AWSGAGGAHTEAF; j_gene: TRBJ1-1; v_gene: TRBV30; d_gene: .
CDR3aa: ASSLFEGARNEQF; j_gene: TRBJ2-1; v_gene: TRBV7-2; d_gene: TRBD1
CDR3aa: ASSHGTANTYEQY; j_gene: TRBJ2-7; v_gene: TRBV4-1; d_gene: TRBD1
CDR3aa: ASSWGTGMNTEAF; j_gene: TRBJ1-1; v_gene: TRBV7-8; d_gene: TRBD1
CDR3aa: ASSPDRPTSNQPQH; j_gene: TRBJ1-5; v_gene: TRBV18; d_gene: .
CDR3aa: TGQGVEQY; j_gene: TRBJ2-7; v_gene: TRBV20-1; d_gene: .
CDR3aa: ASSERGRGRSTDTQY; j_gene: TRBJ2-3; v_gene: TRBV19; d_gene: TRBD2
CDR3aa: ASSSTAGSGNTEAF; j_gene: TRBJ1-1; v_gene: TRBV7-8; d_gene: .
CDR3aa: ASSLGPVRAHEQF; j_gene: TRBJ2-1; v_gene: TRBV5-4; d_gene: .
CDR3aa: ASSLMTDGYT; j_gene: TRBJ1-2; v_gene: TRBV3-1/TRBV3-2; d_gene: .
CDR3aa: ASSQVGGVRTEAF; j_gene: TRBJ1-1; v_gene: TRBV3-1/TRBV3-2; d_gene: .
CDR3aa: ASSVGAGDNYNSPLH; j_gene: TRBJ1-6; v_gene: TRBV9; d_gene: .
CDR3aa: SVVFGQYSYEQY; j_gene: TRBJ2-7; v_gene: TRBV29-1; d_gene: .
CDR3aa: ATLLDGSTEQY; j_gene: TRBJ2-7; v_gene: TRBV9; d_gene: .
CDR3aa: ASSFRAGTDYTGELF; j_gene: TRBJ2-2; v_gene: TRBV12-1; d_gene: .
CDR3aa: ASSLDRVEGYYGYT; j_gene: TRBJ1-2; v_gene: TRBV7-9; d_gene: TRBD1
CDR3aa: SVYTGVSYEQY; j_gene: TRBJ2-7; v_gene: TRBV29-1; d_gene: TRBD1
CDR3aa: ASDRVGDEQY; j_gene: TRBJ2-7; v_gene: TRBV2; d_gene: .
CDR3aa: ATSDSGGQETQY; j_gene: TRBJ2-5; v_gene: TRBV24-1; d_gene: TRBD2
CDR3aa: ASSTGAEAF; j_gene: TRBJ1-1; v_gene: TRBV18; d_gene: TRBD1
CDR3aa: ASSLGAGDRPYNSPLH; j_gene: TRBJ1-6; v_gene: TRBV7-8; d_gene: .
CDR3aa: ASSEQGAKLGYGGYT; j_gene: TRBJ1-2; v_gene: TRBV19; d_gene: TRBD1
CDR3aa: ASSPGKGEAF; j_gene: TRBJ1-1; v_gene: TRBV9; d_gene: .
CDR3aa: ASSLFWQVGNQPQH; j_gene: TRBJ1-5; v_gene: TRBV27; d_gene: .
CDR3aa: ASSPRSTSGFRTEAF; j_gene: TRBJ1-1; v_gene: TRBV18; d_gene: .
CDR3aa: ASSAAQETQY; j_gene: TRBJ2-5; v_gene: TRBV10-3; d_gene: .
CDR3aa: ASSYDRDYEQY; j_gene: TRBJ2-7; v_gene: TRBV4-1; d_gene: TRBD1
CDR3aa: ASSLGDIGNQPQH; j_gene: TRBJ1-5; v_gene: TRBV7-9; d_gene: .
CDR3aa: ASSSHVGQHYSNQPQH; j_gene: TRBJ1-5; v_gene: TRBV6-2/TRBV6-3; d_gene: .
CDR3aa: ASSPLRGTYNEQF; j_gene: TRBJ2-1; v_gene: TRBV18; d_gene: .
CDR3aa: ASSLGETLEQY; j_gene: TRBJ2-7; v_gene: TRBV11-2; d_gene: .
CDR3aa: ASNSGMRGPYNEQF; j_gene: TRBJ2-1; v_gene: TRBV19; d_gene: TRBD2
CDR3aa: ASSLAGVNTEAF; j_gene: TRBJ1-1; v_gene: TRBV7-2; d_gene: .
CDR3aa: ASSSRPGQGAPREKLF; j_gene: TRBJ1-4; v_gene: TRBV7-9; d_gene: TRBD1
CDR3aa: ASTPDRVLGYT; j_gene: TRBJ1-2; v_gene: TRBV12-3/TRBV12-4; d_gene: TRBD1
CDR3aa: ASSYIRSEQY; j_gene: TRBJ2-7; v_gene: TRBV12-3/TRBV12-4; d_gene: .
CDR3aa: ASSPGLPPDTQY; j_gene: TRBJ2-3; v_gene: TRBV7-8; d_gene: .
CDR3aa: ASSLRSGNTGELF; j_gene: TRBJ2-2; v_gene: TRBV5-1; d_gene: .
CDR3aa: ASSRFEGPFSSYEQY; j_gene: TRBJ2-7; v_gene: TRBV21-1; d_gene: .
CDR3aa: ASSRRTGSGNTIY; j_gene: TRBJ1-3; v_gene: TRBV6-6; d_gene: TRBD1
CDR3aa: AWRQGHEQY; j_gene: TRBJ2-7; v_gene: TRBV30; d_gene: .
CDR3aa: SVVSGTSGRAWGNEQF; j_gene: TRBJ2-1; v_gene: TRBV29-1; d_gene: TRBD2
CDR3aa: ASSYPLAGSTDTQY; j_gene: TRBJ2-3; v_gene: TRBV6-2/TRBV6-3; d_gene: .
CDR3aa: ASSQGVLGELF; j_gene: TRBJ2-2; v_gene: TRBV19; d_gene: .
CDR3aa: ASSPTGVSYNEQF; j_gene: TRBJ2-1; v_gene: TRBV11-3; d_gene: TRBD1
CDR3aa: AISVNSQETQY; j_gene: TRBJ2-5; v_gene: TRBV10-3; d_gene: .
CDR3aa: ASSYQTGGVRTEAF; j_gene: TRBJ1-1; v_gene: TRBV6-5; d_gene: .
CDR3aa: ASSQGTGGGETQY; j_gene: TRBJ2-5; v_gene: TRBV7-9; d_gene: TRBD1
CDR3aa: ASSLATYEQY; j_gene: TRBJ2-7; v_gene: TRBV13; d_gene: .
CDR3aa: ASSGRTGVGETQY; j_gene: TRBJ2-5; v_gene: TRBV9; d_gene: TRBD1
CDR3aa: ASSRDRAGNTIY; j_gene: TRBJ1-3; v_gene: TRBV28; d_gene: TRBD1
CDR3aa: ASSLALIYEQY; j_gene: TRBJ2-7; v_gene: TRBV12-3/TRBV12-4; d_gene: .
CDR3aa: ASSYRGLGEAF; j_gene: TRBJ1-1; v_gene: TRBV7-2; d_gene: TRBD1